The entry below gives a single T cell receptor (beta chain) sequence along with its context. Original processing notes: The assay estimated nucleated cells by amplifying reference gene primers. Measured with immunoSEQ multiplex PCR; TCRdb has only the in-frame clones, and not every one. From that table come the V and J calls and clone size; the DNA was used to work out D and trimming. The sample has about 36,000 clones; roughly 90% are singletons. These data originate in a study of blood T cell repertoires in COVID-19. Study-wide background: Sites in the United States, Italy and Spain provided acute and convalescent COVID-19 samples. The cDNA or gDNA used as material had been derived from T cells, B-cell-depleted T cells, or PBMCs.

The CDR3 extends over 21 amino acids. This receptor was identified in a man aged 55 to 70 with active or convalescent COVID-19. This chain connects TRBV21-1 to TRBJ2-7; the table names TRBD2, a call not compared with the DNA. TRBV21-1 corresponds to a pseudogene. Sequencing was done on a sample of peripheral blood. For the CDR3, the DNA is TGTGCCAGCAGCAAGAGACAGGTGTTTCGGGACTACCCTTTGTTTGTCTACGAGCAGTACTTC. The encoded protein is CASSKRQVFRDYPLFVYEQYF.